These 26 T cell receptor beta chains originate from one sample sequenced in a study of CD8+ T cells in alopecia areata. Following extraction, RNA underwent reverse transcription to cDNA, which served as the sequencing template. Assay: immunoSEQ multiplex PCR; the TCRdb copy retains only in-frame clones and omits some. The sample has more than 95,000 clones; about two fifths are singletons. Sequenced: CD4+ T cells sorted from blood. The receptor set was obtained from a human donor with alopecia areata.

The rearrangement joins TRBV5-1 to TRBJ2-5, with D tentatively TRBD1 (5 bases). The CDR3 covers 14 residues. Trimming removed 6 bases from V and 1 base from J, with 13 bases in between. In germline, CDR1 is SGHRS, CDR2 YFSETQ. CDR3 protein: CASKGGRGQETQYF. The CDR3 region has the DNA TGCGCCAGCAAGGGTGGTAGGGGCCAAGAGACCCAGTACTTC.

The chain carries TRBV2 and TRBJ2-1, with 10 bases identical to TRBD2. The germline V gene encodes CDR1 SNHLY and CDR2 FYNNEI. The CDR3 has 15 amino acids. The junction had 3 bases not matched to a gene; V was cut back by 5 bases and J by 2 bases. In DNA form, the CDR3 reads TGTGCCAGCAGTCTCCTAGCGGGAGCCTACAATGAGCAGTTCTTC. It is translated as CASSLLAGAYNEQFF.

V gene TRBV7-9 combines with J gene TRBJ2-3; D gene ambiguous. Germline CDR1 reads SEHNR; CDR2 reads FQNEAQ (reference sequence). The CDR3 contains 15 residues. V was pared by 0 bases and J by 2 bases, with 9 bases between. CDR3 nucleotide sequence: TGTGCCAGCAGCTTAGCCGGCAGGAACACAGATACGCAGTATTTT. It is translated as CASSLAGRNTDTQYF.

The chain is built from TRBV29-1 and TRBJ2-3, with 10 bases aligning to TRBD1. Trimming took 7 bases from V and 4 from J; bases not matched to a gene: 8. Germline V gene lookup returns CDR1 SQVTM and CDR2 ANQGSEA. The CDR3 has 14 residues. Here the CDR3 reads CSAIPGQGPDTQYF. The CDR3, as DNA: TGCAGCGCTATACCGGGACAGGGGCCAGATACGCAGTATTTT.

The V gene is TRBV7-2, the J gene TRBJ1-6, with a weak D call TRBD1 (5 bases). V was shortened by 5 bases and J by 7 bases, with 12 bases between the two germline ends. Germline V gives CDR1 SGHTA, CDR2 FQGNSA. This CDR3 has 14 residues. CDR3 amino acids: CASSEGPQNSPLHF. The CDR3, as DNA: TGTGCCAGCAGCGAGGGACCCCAGAATTCACCCCTCCACTTT.

This sequence joins TRBV29-1 and TRBJ2-3, with 8 bases identical to TRBD2. With V trimmed by 4 bases and J by 2 bases, 5 bases remained unmatched. Per germline, CDR1 SQVTM and CDR2 ANQGSEA. This CDR3 is 14 amino acids long. The CDR3 bases are TGCAGCGTTGGGCGGGGGGACTACACAGATACGCAGTATTTT. Translation gives CSVGRGDYTDTQYF.

The V gene is TRBV5-1, the J gene TRBJ2-7; 9 nucleotides align to TRBD1. After removal of 4 bases from V and 3 bases from J, the junction contained 8 bases not matched to a gene. This CDR3 is 15 amino acids long. Germline loops: CDR1 SGHRS, CDR2 YFSETQ. Written as DNA, the CDR3 is TGCGCCAGCAGCCCACGAGGGACAGGGAACTACGAGCAGTACTTC. Its translation: CASSPRGTGNYEQYF.

About this clone itself: Other DNA sequences of this sample code for an identical CDR3. The chain recombines TRBV30 with TRBJ2-5, with D uncertain. The CDR3 extends over 11 amino acids. The germline CDR1 and CDR2 sequences are GTSNPN and SVGIG (reference sequence). Trimming took 1 base from V and 5 from J, leaving 5 bases between them. CDR3 nucleotide sequence: TGTGCCTGGAGTGCCGGGGAGACCCAGTACTTC. Translation gives CAWSAGETQYF.

The V gene is TRBV7-3, the J gene TRBJ2-1; D could derive from TRBD1 or TRBD2 (5 bases each). This CDR3 spans 14 amino acids. Germline V gene sequence: CDR1 SGHTA, CDR2 FQGTGA. Trimming stripped 5 bases from V and 8 bases from J, with 16 bases between. The CDR3 loop is CASSQNAGRDEQFF. For the CDR3, the DNA is TGTGCCAGCAGCCAAAACGCAGGGCGGGATGAGCAGTTCTTC.

CDR3 nucleotide sequence: TGTGCCAGCTCACCACGATCTGACACTGAAGCTTTCTTT. Its translation is CASSPRSDTEAFF. The rearrangement links TRBV18 to TRBJ1-1; D gene ambiguous. This CDR3 is 13 amino acids long. Trimming left V 1 base short and J 3 bases short, with 6 bases between. CDR1 KGHSH and CDR2 LQKENI come from the germline V gene.

A word on this clone: A junction boundary mismatches the germline segment, possibly from a read error. The J gene is TRBJ2-3, the V gene TRBV30; D possibly uses TRBD1 or TRBD2 (5 bases each). The CDR3 has 11 amino acids. Per the germline V gene, CDR1 is GTSNPN and CDR2 is SVGIG (reference sequence). The DNA for the CDR3 is TGTGCCTGGTTGACCGGGACCCGTCGAAATTTT. Protein sequence: CAWLTGTRRNF.

This chain links TRBV28 with TRBJ1-2, with a tentative D call TRBD1 (6 bases). Germline assignment: CDR1 MDHEN and CDR2 SYDVKM. CDR3 size: 13 residues. Trimming took off 6 bases at V and 4 bases at J, with 12 bases between the two ends. CDR3 sequence reads: CASRPTGPYGYTF. In DNA form, the CDR3 reads TGTGCCAGCAGACCGACAGGCCCCTATGGCTACACCTTC.

V is TRBV6-5 and J is TRBJ2-7, with TRBD2 identical over 8 bases. Trimming removed 2 bases from V and 2 bases from J; junction bases left unmatched: 2. CDR1 is MNHEY and CDR2 is SVGAGI in the germline V gene. The CDR3 is 14 amino acids. This CDR3 is CASSYTGGTYEQYF. The DNA of the CDR3 is TGTGCCAGCAGTTACACGGGGGGGACCTACGAGCAGTACTTC.

V usage is TRBV7-9 and J usage is TRBJ2-4; D remains unclear. There are 14 residues in the CDR3. Germline lookup yields CDR1 SEHNR and CDR2 FQNEAQ (reference sequence). V dropped 3 bases and J dropped 5 bases, with 11 bases sitting between them. DNA of the CDR3: TGTGCCAGCAGCTTGGGTGGGATCCAAAACATTCAGTACTTC. Translated, it gives CASSLGGIQNIQYF. The variable domain in full, completed from reference TRBV7-9 and TRBJ2-4, reads DTGVSQNPRHKITKRGQNVTFRCDPISEHNRLYWYRQTLGQGPEFLTYFQNEAQLEKSRLLSDRFSAERPKGSFSTLEIQRTEQGDSAMYLCASSLGGIQNIQYFGAGTRLSVL.

This clone appeared a few times. This chain uses TRBV7-3 with TRBJ1-1, with D possibly matching TRBD1 (6 bases). V was trimmed by 4 bases and J by 2 bases, leaving 8 bases between them. Germline V gene lookup returns CDR1 SGHTA and CDR2 FQGTGA. The CDR3 is 13 residues long. In DNA, the CDR3 is TGTGCCAGCAGCTCAGGGGCTAACACTGAAGCTTTCTTT. Translating gives CASSSGANTEAFF.

The chain couples TRBV6-5 to TRBJ1-5, with a possible D match to TRBD1 (5 bases). The CDR3 is 14 residues long. Between the trimmed V and J ends, which lost 5 bases and 4 bases, there was a span of 12 bases. CDR1 and CDR2 (germline): MNHEY, SVGAGI. This CDR3 is CASSPRGPNQPQHF. CDR3 in DNA: TGTGCCAGCAGTCCTCGGGGACCGAATCAGCCCCAGCATTTT.

This clone was counted only a few times. V gene TRBV15 combines with J gene TRBJ2-1; TRBD1 matches 8 bases. CDR3 length: 15 amino acids. With V trimmed by 0 bases and J by 12 bases, 10 bases remained unmatched. CDR1 is LNHNV, CDR2 YYDKDF, per germline (reference sequence). CDR3 sequence (DNA): TGTGCCACCAGCAGAGACATAGGACAGGGTGAACGGCAGTTCTTC. Translated: CATSRDIGQGERQFF.

V is TRBV6-5 and J is TRBJ2-5, with TRBD2 identical over 8 bases. Germline CDR1 and CDR2: MNHEY and SVGAGI. The ends lost 6 bases at V and 6 bases at J; junction bases unmatched: 9. CDR3 length: 14 residues. CDR3 sequence (DNA): TGTGCCAGCAGAGCGGGACTAGGAGAGAAGACCCAGTACTTC. It codes for CASRAGLGEKTQYF.

This clone was observed at least ten times. The chain uses TRBV18 and TRBJ2-4, with D maybe TRBD2 (5 bases). With 2 bases removed from V and 8 bases from J, the gap between germline ends came to 19 bases. CDR1 KGHSH and CDR2 LQKENI come from the germline V gene. The CDR3 totals 16 residues. This chain's CDR3 is CASSPALPNLGDIQYF. For the CDR3, the DNA is TGTGCCAGCTCACCAGCTTTGCCCAACCTCGGGGACATTCAGTACTTC. Drawing the rest from reference TRBV18 and TRBJ2-4, the complete variable domain is NAGVMQNPRHLVRRRGQEARLRCSPMKGHSHVYWYRQLPEEGLKFMVYLQKENIIDESGMPKERFSAEFPKEGPSILRIQQVVRGDSAAYFCASSPALPNLGDIQYFGAGTRLSVL.

This sequence joins TRBV10-3 and TRBJ2-3, with TRBD2 matching over 14 bases. Trimming at V came to 4 bases and at J to 2 bases, leaving 5 bases not matched to a gene. The CDR3 consists of 17 residues. Germline V gene lookup returns CDR1 ENHRY and CDR2 SYGVKD. The CDR3, as DNA: TGTGCCATCAGTGCCGGGACTAGCGGGGGCTTCACAGATACGCAGTATTTT. Protein: CAISAGTSGGFTDTQYF.

The chain employs TRBV28 and TRBJ1-5; D unclear. The germline V gene has CDR1 MDHEN and CDR2 SYDVKM. The CDR3 runs 12 residues. V was pared by 6 bases and J by 1 base, with 4 bases between. CDR3 DNA: TGTGCCAGCAGAAAAAGCAATCAGCCCCAGCATTTT. As protein: CASRKSNQPQHF.

This clone was picked up a small number of times. The V call is TRBV5-1, the J call TRBJ2-3; 9 bases align to TRBD1. The germline gives CDR1 SGHRS, CDR2 YFSETQ. This CDR3 has 15 amino acids. Trimming took 4 bases from V and 5 from J; bases not matched to a gene: 8. The CDR3 DNA is TGCGCCAGCAGCCCGCAGGGACAGGGATTAGATACGCAGTATTTT. Its protein product is CASSPQGQGLDTQYF.

The table lists this clone with a few counts. The chain has TRBV11-2 and TRBJ2-5, with 9 bases identical to TRBD1. Germline values: CDR1 SGHAT, CDR2 FQNNGV. The trim removed 5 bases at V and 3 bases at J, leaving 1 base unmatched. The CDR3 covers 13 residues. The DNA for the CDR3 is TGTGCCAGCAGCCGGGACAGGGAAGAGACCCAGTACTTC. Translating it yields CASSRDREETQYF.

The V and J genes are TRBV9 and TRBJ2-1; 11 nucleotides line up with TRBD2. The CDR3 spans 15 residues. Germline CDR1 SGDLS, CDR2 YYNGEE. Germline trimming cut 2 bases from V and 4 bases from J; bases unmatched to any gene: 2. The CDR3 sequence: CASSVSGGGYNEQFF. The DNA of the CDR3 is TGTGCCAGCAGCGTTAGCGGGGGGGGATACAATGAGCAGTTCTTC.

This chain links TRBV5-1 with TRBJ2-3; D is ambiguous. V gave up 4 bases and J gave up 1 base, with 7 bases separating them. This CDR3 is 13 amino acids long. Per the germline V gene, CDR1 is SGHRS and CDR2 is YFSETQ. CDR3 bases: TGCGCCAGCAGCGAGACCCGCACAGATACGCAGTATTTT. Its translation is CASSETRTDTQYF.

This chain joins TRBV6-5 and TRBJ2-7; D ambiguous. The CDR3 contains 14 residues. The germline gives CDR1 MNHEY, CDR2 SVGAGI. The V end lost 4 bases, the J end lost 6 bases, and 16 bases lay between the germline ends. CDR3 residues: CASSSRHLSSEQYF. CDR3 DNA sequence: TGTGCCAGCAGTTCTCGGCATCTGTCGTCCGAGCAGTACTTC.